The 23 T cell receptor beta chains below all came from one sample that was sequenced in a study of blood T cell repertoires in COVID-19. Clones were read by immunoSEQ multiplex PCR, and TCRdb kept only the in-frame ones, dropping some. The sample includes about 250,000 clones, 85% to 90% seen only once; the top ten take around 1.7%. Sequencing was done on a sample of PBMCs or T cells enriched from blood (not recorded which). The receptors were sampled from a man aged 40-55 years who had recovered from COVID-19.

The CDR3 sequence: CASSLAGGSMNTEAFF. The CDR3 coding sequence is TGTGCCAGCAGCTTGGCGGGGGGCTCCATGAACACTGAAGCTTTCTTT. The chain couples TRBV5-4 to TRBJ1-1; a possible D gene is TRBD1 (6 bases). This CDR3 is 16 amino acids long. Trimming cost V 0 bases and J 0 bases, with 12 bases left between them. The germline V gene encodes CDR1 SGHNT and CDR2 YYREEE (reference sequence).

CDR3 in amino acids: CAGGLPGNTGELFF. The CDR3 DNA follows: TGTGCCGGCGGGCTTCCGGGGAACACCGGGGAGCTGTTTTTT. The chain links TRBV19 to TRBJ2-2; D may be TRBD2 (5 bases). Between the trimmed V and J ends, which lost 11 bases and 1 base, there was a span of 14 bases. Germline V lookup: CDR1 LNHDA, CDR2 SQIVND (reference sequence). This CDR3 spans 14 amino acids.

V is TRBV7-9 and J is TRBJ2-7; a weak D match, TRBD1 (7 bases). Germline CDR1 and CDR2: SEHNR and FQNEAQ (reference sequence). The CDR3 has 15 residues. V gave up 2 bases and J gave up 2 bases, with 13 bases separating them. The CDR3 sequence: CASSLRQGGAYEQYF. CDR3 nucleotides: TGTGCCAGCAGCTTAAGACAGGGAGGCGCCTACGAGCAGTACTTC.

The chain is built from TRBV4-3 and TRBJ2-6, with TRBD1 as a possible D gene (6 bases). The germline V gene encodes CDR1 LGHNA and CDR2 YSLEER. There are 17 residues in the CDR3. V was shortened by 4 bases and J by 1 base, with 14 bases between the two germline ends. CDR3 nucleotide sequence: TGCGCCAGCAGCCCCAGCCTAACAGGGTCTGGGGCCAACGTCCTGACTTTC. Translation: CASSPSLTGSGANVLTF.

This chain uses TRBV19 with TRBJ1-2; D gene unclear. V was shortened by 9 bases and J by 4 bases, with 21 bases between the two germline ends. Per germline, CDR1 LNHDA and CDR2 SQIVND (reference sequence). CDR3 length equals 15 residues. The DNA for the CDR3 is TGTGCCAGCCGAAGTGGTGCGGTTCCAATCTATGGCTACACCTTC. Its protein product is CASRSGAVPIYGYTF.

CDR3 DNA: TGTGCCAGCTCACTGGGGGGACAGACCTACGAGCAGTACTTC. Translating it yields CASSLGGQTYEQYF. The V gene is TRBV18, the J gene TRBJ2-7, with D tentatively TRBD1 (7 bases). This CDR3 has 14 amino acids. Germline lookup yields CDR1 KGHSH and CDR2 LQKENI. V shed 4 bases and J shed 2 bases, with 12 bases lying between them.

V usage is TRBV19 and J usage is TRBJ1-1, with TRBD1 as a possible D gene (5 bases). Deletions cut 1 base from V and 5 bases from J, with 5 bases between. Germline V gene sequence: CDR1 LNHDA, CDR2 SQIVND (reference sequence). CDR3 length equals 12 residues. The CDR3, as DNA: TGTGCCAGTAGTATAGGACAGACTGAAGCTTTCTTT. Its translation: CASSIGQTEAFF.

The V gene is TRBV29-1, the J gene TRBJ2-2; TRBD2 matches 7 bases. This CDR3 has 14 amino acids. V shed 3 bases and J 3 bases; nucleotides not matched to a gene: 4. CDR1 and CDR2 from the germline V gene are SQVTM and ANQGSEA. This CDR3 reads CSVDRGGDTGELFF. CDR3 DNA sequence: TGCAGCGTTGATAGGGGAGGGGACACCGGGGAGCTGTTTTTT.

The chain employs TRBV28 and TRBJ2-2; D possibly corresponds to TRBD2 (7 bases). Germline assignment: CDR1 MDHEN and CDR2 SYDVKM. V was cut by 5 bases and J by 4 bases, with 14 bases left in between. CDR3 size: 15 residues. CDR3 coding DNA: TGTGCCAGCAGTCCCGAGGGGGAGGGCACCGGGGAGCTGTTTTTT. Residues: CASSPEGEGTGELFF.

This chain connects TRBV20-1 to TRBJ2-1; a possible D gene is TRBD2 (6 bases). Germline V gene lookup returns CDR1 DFQATT and CDR2 SNEGSKA (reference sequence). V was shortened by 3 bases and J by 2 bases, with 14 bases between the two germline ends. This CDR3 region has 15 residues. Here the CDR3 reads CSASNGGVPYNEQFF. For the CDR3, the DNA is TGCAGTGCTAGTAACGGGGGTGTCCCCTACAATGAGCAGTTCTTC.

The chain joins TRBV7-2 to TRBJ1-3; TRBD1 is a possible D gene (6 bases). Per the germline V gene, CDR1 is SGHTA and CDR2 is FQGNSA. The CDR3 covers 15 residues. Trimming shortened V by 2 bases and J by 4 bases, and 12 bases separated the two germline ends. In DNA, the CDR3 is TGTGCCAGCAGCTTAAATGGGGGGGCCGGAAACACCATATATTTT. Protein sequence: CASSLNGGAGNTIYF.

The chain links TRBV9 to TRBJ1-4, with TRBD1 as a possible D gene (5 bases). V was cut by 3 bases and J by 8 bases, with 17 bases left in between. The germline V gene has CDR1 SGDLS and CDR2 YYNGEE. This CDR3 contains 15 residues. Here the CDR3 DNA reads TGTGCCAGCAGCGAATTTGGCGGGGACGGGGAAAAACTGTTTTTT. Translated, it gives CASSEFGGDGEKLFF.

This clone was seen a single time. The chain uses TRBV6-5 and TRBJ2-3; D is ambiguous. The CDR3 totals 13 residues. Trimming took off 2 bases at V and 0 bases at J, with 3 bases between the two ends. From germline, CDR1 is MNHEY and CDR2 SVGAGI. Here the CDR3 DNA reads TGTGCCAGCAGTTACCGTAGCACAGATACGCAGTATTTT. This sequence encodes CASSYRSTDTQYF.

V usage is TRBV14 and J usage is TRBJ2-2; D is unresolved. There are 15 residues in the CDR3. CDR1 SGHDN and CDR2 FVKESK come from the germline V gene. V shed 1 base and J shed 9 bases, with 15 bases lying between them. CDR3 DNA sequence: TGTGCCAGCAGCCAAGCTCAGCACGGAGCCCGGGAGCTGTTTTTT. Its translation: CASSQAQHGARELFF. Supplemented by reference TRBV14 and TRBJ2-2, the full variable domain reads EAGVTQFPSHSVIEKGQTVTLRCDPISGHDNLYWYRRVMGKEIKFLLHFVKESKQDESGMPNNRFLAERTGGTYSTLKVQPAELEDSGVYFCASSQAQHGARELFFGEGSRLTVL.

The chain couples TRBV7-3 to TRBJ2-5; D is unclear. This CDR3 contains 15 residues. V was trimmed by 2 bases and J by 5 bases, leaving 15 bases between them. CDR1 SGHTA and CDR2 FQGTGA come from the germline V gene. The CDR3 sequence is CASSLSGSRRETQYF. The CDR3 nucleotides read TGTGCCAGCAGCTTATCGGGTAGCCGGCGGGAGACCCAGTACTTC.

The gene calls are TRBV5-1 and TRBJ2-1, with TRBD1 matching 10 bases. Germline V CDR1 and CDR2: SGHRS, YFSETQ. Trimming took 4 bases from V and 3 from J; bases not matched to a gene: 16. This CDR3 contains 19 residues. The CDR3 sequence: CASSPFSLSGTGVYNEQFF. The DNA of the CDR3 is TGCGCCAGCAGCCCCTTCTCACTGTCCGGGACAGGGGTCTACAATGAGCAGTTCTTC.

The V and J genes are TRBV3-1 (or the pseudogene TRBV3-2) and TRBJ2-1; 9 bases fit TRBD1. Germline V lookup: CDR1 LGHDT, CDR2 YNNKEL (reference sequence). This CDR3 spans 14 amino acids. The junction had 4 bases not matched to a gene; V was cut back by 4 bases and J by 6 bases. CDR3 sequence: CASSLGTGRNEQFF. In DNA, the CDR3 is TGTGCCAGCAGCCTGGGGACAGGGCGCAATGAGCAGTTCTTC.

The J gene is TRBJ2-7, the V gene TRBV7-9; D perhaps matches TRBD2 (6 bases). The CDR3 consists of 15 residues. The germline V gene has CDR1 SEHNR and CDR2 FQNEAQ (reference sequence). Trimming cost V 4 bases and J 6 bases, with 19 bases left between them. The CDR3 reads CASSSDLHRLGEQYF. The CDR3 DNA reads TGTGCCAGCAGCTCAGACCTACACAGACTAGGCGAGCAGTACTTC.

This clone was observed once. The chain couples TRBV7-2 to TRBJ1-3, with D hard to call. Per germline, CDR1 SGHTA and CDR2 FQGNSA. The CDR3 has 16 amino acids. The V gene lost 5 bases and the J gene lost 8 bases, with 22 bases spanning the gap. The CDR3 here is CASSPDGFANGDTIYF. The CDR3 DNA sequence: TGTGCCAGCAGCCCCGACGGCTTTGCTAACGGGGACACCATATATTTT.

The V gene is TRBV9, the J gene TRBJ1-6; unclear D gene. The ends were cut back, 0 bases at V and 6 bases at J, with 10 bases in the middle. Germline CDR1 and CDR2: SGDLS and YYNGEE. The length of the CDR3 is 15 residues. CDR3 DNA: TGTGCCAGCAGCGTAGAGTCGGGTGGTAATTCACCCCTCCACTTT. This codes for CASSVESGGNSPLHF. The complete variable domain, with remaining parts taken from reference TRBV9 and TRBJ1-6, reads DSGVTQTPKHLITATGQRVTLRCSPRSGDLSVYWYQQSLDQGLQFLIQYYNGEERAKGNILERFSAQQFPDLHSELNLSSLELGDSALYFCASSVESGGNSPLHFGNGTRLTVT.

This clone appeared once. The rearrangement joins TRBV28 to TRBJ2-7, with 9 bases matching TRBD1. The CDR3 length is 12 residues. The V segment lost 10 bases and the J segment 4 bases; nucleotides outside the gene matches: 5. CDR1 is MDHEN, CDR2 SYDVKM, per germline. The CDR3 loop is CAIGQGKYEQYF. CDR3 bases: TGTGCCATAGGACAGGGGAAATACGAGCAGTACTTC.

The gene calls are TRBV7-3 and TRBJ2-2; possible D gene TRBD2, 5 bases. Germline lookup yields CDR1 SGHTA and CDR2 FQGTGA. The V and J ends lost 2 bases and 0 bases respectively, with 7 bases between them. The CDR3 spans 15 residues. Written as DNA, the CDR3 is TGTGCCAGCAGCTTACGCGGGTCGAACACCGGGGAGCTGTTTTTT. Its protein is CASSLRGSNTGELFF. The entire variable domain, with the rest obtained from reference TRBV7-3 and TRBJ2-2, is as follows: GAGVSQTPSNKVTEKGKYVELRCDPISGHTALYWYRQSLGQGPEFLIYFQGTGAADDSGLPNDRFFAVRPEGSVSTLKIQRTERGDSAVYLCASSLRGSNTGELFFGEGSRLTVL.

The chain couples TRBV12-3 or TRBV12-4 to TRBJ1-5; D is unresolved. The length of the CDR3 is 13 residues. V was trimmed by 8 bases and J by 4 bases, leaving 12 bases between them. CDR3 DNA sequence: TGTGCCAGCCGCCCAACGGGAAATCAGCCCCAGCATTTT. It translates to CASRPTGNQPQHF.